This T cell receptor beta chain was profiled in a study of cytomegalovirus exposure and HLA in healthy donors. The PCR used 60 Vbeta and 13 Jbeta primers. Only in-frame clones appear in the TCRdb table, and some are missing; sequencing was by immunoSEQ multiplex PCR. The ten most abundant clones cover approximately 0.82% of a sample with around 200,000 clones. This CDR3 contains 13 residues. V was pared by 0 bases and J by 6 bases, with 6 bases between. Germline CDR1 is LNHNV and CDR2 is YYDKDF (reference sequence). The TCR comes from a woman younger than 30 in good health and CMV-seropositive. The V gene is TRBV15, the J gene TRBJ1-5; D unresolved. Sample: PBMCs. The CDR3 spells CATSRDRVQPQHF. CDR3 DNA sequence: TGTGCCACCAGCAGAGATCGGGTTCAGCCCCAGCATTTT.